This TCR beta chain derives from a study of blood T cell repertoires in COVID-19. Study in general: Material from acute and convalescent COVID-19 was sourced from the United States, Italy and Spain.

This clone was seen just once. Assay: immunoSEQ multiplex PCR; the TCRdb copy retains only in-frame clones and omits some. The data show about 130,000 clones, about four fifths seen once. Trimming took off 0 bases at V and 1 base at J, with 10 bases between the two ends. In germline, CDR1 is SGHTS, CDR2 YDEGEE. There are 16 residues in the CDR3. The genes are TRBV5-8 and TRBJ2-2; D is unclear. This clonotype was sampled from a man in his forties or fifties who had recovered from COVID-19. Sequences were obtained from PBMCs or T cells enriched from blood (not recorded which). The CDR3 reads CASSLGAPMNTGELFF. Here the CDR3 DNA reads TGTGCCAGCAGCTTGGGGGCACCCATGAACACCGGGGAGCTGTTTTTT.